The rows below give T cell receptor beta chains drawn from one sample of a study of cytomegalovirus exposure and HLA in healthy donors. Produced via immunoSEQ multiplex PCR; TCRdb's table is partial and in-frame only. Recorded for this sample: 35,000 to 45,000 clones. Sequencing was performed on PBMCs. The receptors originated from a woman aged 25 to 39 in good health and CMV-seropositive. Both conserved end residues are part of each CDR3. Fields, in order: J gene, D gene, V gene, CDR3 protein, CDR3 DNA. The D gene is left open where the match is weak.

J: TRBJ2-1; D: TRBD2; V: TRBV27; CDR3: CASSPSGGARYNEQFF; DNA: TGTGCCAGCAGTCCTAGCGGGGGGGCTCGATACAATGAGCAGTTCTTC
J: TRBJ1-2; D: TRBD1; V: TRBV4-2; CDR3: CASSQDRGLGYGYTF; DNA: TGTGCCAGCAGCCAAGACAGGGGGCTCGGATATGGCTACACCTTC
J: TRBJ1-3; D: TRBD1; V: TRBV6-1; CDR3: CASSEKGADTIYF; DNA: TGTGCCAGCAGTGAAAAGGGGGCGGACACCATATATTTT
J: TRBJ2-7; D: NA; V: TRBV10-3; CDR3: CAISESVTSSYEQYF; DNA: TGTGCCATCAGTGAGTCGGTCACCAGCTCCTACGAGCAGTACTTC
J: TRBJ2-7; D: TRBD2; V: TRBV7-9; CDR3: CASSLAERGGRPPYEQYF; DNA: TGTGCCAGCAGCTTAGCGGAAAGGGGAGGGAGACCCCCCTACGAGCAGTACTTC
J: TRBJ2-3; D: TRBD1; V: TRBV25-1; CDR3: CASSDPGQGADTQYF; DNA: TGTGCCAGCAGTGACCCGGGACAGGGGGCAGATACGCAGTATTTT
J: TRBJ2-5; D: NA; V: TRBV19; CDR3: CASSAERRAQETQYF; DNA: TGTGCCAGTAGTGCCGAGAGGCGGGCCCAAGAGACCCAGTACTTC
J: TRBJ2-3; D: TRBD2; V: TRBV6-4; CDR3: CASSASGGATDTQYF; DNA: TGTGCCAGCAGTGCTAGCGGGGGGGCCACAGATACGCAGTATTTT
J: TRBJ2-1; D: NA; V: TRBV19; CDR3: CASSIGRRGLYNEQFF; DNA: TGTGCCAGTAGTATAGGCCGACGTGGGCTTTACAATGAGCAGTTCTTC
J: TRBJ1-1; D: TRBD1; V: TRBV19; CDR3: CASNRDRTNTEAFF; DNA: TGTGCCAGTAACCGGGACAGAACTAACACTGAAGCTTTCTTT